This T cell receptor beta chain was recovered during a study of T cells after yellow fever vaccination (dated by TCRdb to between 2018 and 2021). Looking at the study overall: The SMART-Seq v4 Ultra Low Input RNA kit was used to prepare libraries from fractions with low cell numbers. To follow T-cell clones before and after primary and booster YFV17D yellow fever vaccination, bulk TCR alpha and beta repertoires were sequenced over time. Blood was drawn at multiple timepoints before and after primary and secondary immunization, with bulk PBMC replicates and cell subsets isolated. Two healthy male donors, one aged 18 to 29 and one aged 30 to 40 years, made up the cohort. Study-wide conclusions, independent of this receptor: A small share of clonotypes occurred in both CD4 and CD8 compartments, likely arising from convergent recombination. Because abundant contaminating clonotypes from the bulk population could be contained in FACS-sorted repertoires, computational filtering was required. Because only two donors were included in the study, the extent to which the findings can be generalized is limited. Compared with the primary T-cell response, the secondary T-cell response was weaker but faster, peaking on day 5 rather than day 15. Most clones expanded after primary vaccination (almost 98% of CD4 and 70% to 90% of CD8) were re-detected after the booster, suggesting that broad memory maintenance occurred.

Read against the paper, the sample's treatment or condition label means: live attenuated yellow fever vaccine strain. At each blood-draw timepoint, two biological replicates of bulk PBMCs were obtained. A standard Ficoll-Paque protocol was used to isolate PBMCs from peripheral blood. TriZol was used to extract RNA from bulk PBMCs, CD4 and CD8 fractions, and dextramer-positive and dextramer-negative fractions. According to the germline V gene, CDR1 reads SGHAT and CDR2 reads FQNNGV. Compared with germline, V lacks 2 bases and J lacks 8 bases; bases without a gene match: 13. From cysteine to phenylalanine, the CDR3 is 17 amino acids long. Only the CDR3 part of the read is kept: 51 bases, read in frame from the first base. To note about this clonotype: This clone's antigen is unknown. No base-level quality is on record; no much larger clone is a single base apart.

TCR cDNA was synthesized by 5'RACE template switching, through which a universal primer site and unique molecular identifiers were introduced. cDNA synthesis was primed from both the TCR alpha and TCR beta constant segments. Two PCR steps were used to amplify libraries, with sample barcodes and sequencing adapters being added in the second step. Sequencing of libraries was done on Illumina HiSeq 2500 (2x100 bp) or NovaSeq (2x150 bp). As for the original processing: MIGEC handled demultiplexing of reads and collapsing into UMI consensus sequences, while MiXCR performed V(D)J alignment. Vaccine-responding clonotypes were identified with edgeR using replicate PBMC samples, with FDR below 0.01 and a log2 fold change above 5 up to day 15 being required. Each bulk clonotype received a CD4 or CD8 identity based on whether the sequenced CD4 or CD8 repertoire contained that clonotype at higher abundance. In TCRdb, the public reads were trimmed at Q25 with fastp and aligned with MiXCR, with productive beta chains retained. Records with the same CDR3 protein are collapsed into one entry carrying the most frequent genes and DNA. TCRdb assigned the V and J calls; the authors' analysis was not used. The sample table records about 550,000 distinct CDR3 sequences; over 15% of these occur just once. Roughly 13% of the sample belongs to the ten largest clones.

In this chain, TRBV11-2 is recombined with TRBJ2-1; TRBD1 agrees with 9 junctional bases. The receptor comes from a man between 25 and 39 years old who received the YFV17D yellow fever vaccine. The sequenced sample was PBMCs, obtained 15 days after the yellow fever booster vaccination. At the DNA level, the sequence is TGTGCCAGCAGCTTAAGCCAGACCGGGACAGGGTCCTATGAGCAGTTCTTC. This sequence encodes CASSLSQTGTGSYEQFF.